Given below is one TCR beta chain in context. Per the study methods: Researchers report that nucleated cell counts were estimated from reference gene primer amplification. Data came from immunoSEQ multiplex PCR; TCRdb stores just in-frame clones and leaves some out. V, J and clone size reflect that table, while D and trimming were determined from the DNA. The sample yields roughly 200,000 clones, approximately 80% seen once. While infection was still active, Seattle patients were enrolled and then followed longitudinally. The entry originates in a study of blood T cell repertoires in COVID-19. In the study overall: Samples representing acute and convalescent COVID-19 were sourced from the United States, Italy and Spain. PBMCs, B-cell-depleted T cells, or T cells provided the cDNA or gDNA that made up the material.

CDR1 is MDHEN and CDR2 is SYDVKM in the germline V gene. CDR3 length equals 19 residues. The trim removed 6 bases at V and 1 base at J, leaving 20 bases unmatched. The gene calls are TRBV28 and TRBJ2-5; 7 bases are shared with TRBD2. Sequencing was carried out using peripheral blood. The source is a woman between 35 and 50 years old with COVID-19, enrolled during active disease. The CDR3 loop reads CASRIQGDEIQRGQETQYF. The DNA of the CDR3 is TGTGCCAGCAGGATACAAGGGGACGAGATTCAGCGGGGCCAAGAGACCCAGTACTTC.